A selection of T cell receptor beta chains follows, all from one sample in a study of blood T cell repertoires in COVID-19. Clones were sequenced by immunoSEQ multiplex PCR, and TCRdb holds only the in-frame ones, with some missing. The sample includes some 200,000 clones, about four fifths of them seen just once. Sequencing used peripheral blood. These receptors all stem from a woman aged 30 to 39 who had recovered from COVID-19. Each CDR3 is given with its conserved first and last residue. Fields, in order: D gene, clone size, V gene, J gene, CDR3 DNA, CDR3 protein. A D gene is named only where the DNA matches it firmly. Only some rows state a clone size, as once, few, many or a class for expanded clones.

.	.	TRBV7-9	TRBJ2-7	TGTGCCAGCAGCTTGCAGGGTTTAAACGAGCAGTACTTC	CASSLQGLNEQYF
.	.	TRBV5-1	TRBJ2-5	TGCGCCAGCAGCCCCGCCTCGAGGGGGAGAGAGACCCAGTACTTC	CASSPASRGRETQYF
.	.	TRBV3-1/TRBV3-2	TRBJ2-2	TGTGCCAGCAGCCCCGGACTCAACACCGGGGAGCTGTTTTTT	CASSPGLNTGELFF
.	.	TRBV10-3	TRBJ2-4	TGTGCCATGCAGGTGGGGACTCTAGCCAAAAACATTCAGTACTTC	CAMQVGTLAKNIQYF
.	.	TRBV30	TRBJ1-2	TGTGCCTGGAAGTGGGGGGGAGAAGGCTACACCTTC	CAWKWGGEGYTF
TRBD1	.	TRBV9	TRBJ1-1	TGTGCCAGCAGCGTAGCGCAGGGGGCGAGGGCTTTCTTT	CASSVAQGARAFF
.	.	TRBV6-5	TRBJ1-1	TGTGCCAGCAGTTACGGGCTGCACACTGAAGCTTTCTTT	CASSYGLHTEAFF
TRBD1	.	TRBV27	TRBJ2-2	TGTGCCAGCAGTAGGGACAGGGCTGGCGGGGAGCTGTTTTTT	CASSRDRAGGELFF
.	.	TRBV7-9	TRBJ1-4	TGTGCCAGCAGCTTCGGCAACGGGAATGAAAAACTGTTTTTT	CASSFGNGNEKLFF
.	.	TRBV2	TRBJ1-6	TGTGCCAGCAGTACCGGGATGACGAATTCACCCCTCCACTTT	CASSTGMTNSPLHF
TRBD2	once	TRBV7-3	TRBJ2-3	TGTGCCAGCAGCTCTAGCGGGAGCCCCACAGATACGCAGTATTTT	CASSSSGSPTDTQYF
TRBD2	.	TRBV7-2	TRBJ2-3	TGTGCCAGCAGCACCGGGACTAGCTTGGGAGATACGCAGTATTTT	CASSTGTSLGDTQYF
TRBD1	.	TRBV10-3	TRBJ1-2	TGTGCCATCAATAAGGACAGGGGTAATGGTGGCTACACCTTC	CAINKDRGNGGYTF
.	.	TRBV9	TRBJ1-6	TGTGCCAGCAGTGGCGGGCGGTCACCCCTCCACTTT	CASSGGRSPLHF
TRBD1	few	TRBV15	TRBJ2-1	TGTGCCACCAGCAGACCGGGACAGGGCGTCAATGAGCAGTTCTTC	CATSRPGQGVNEQFF
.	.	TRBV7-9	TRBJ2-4	TGTGCCAGCAGCTTGGAGGGACTAGCCAAAAACATTCAGTACTTC	CASSLEGLAKNIQYF
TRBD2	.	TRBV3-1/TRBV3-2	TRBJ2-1	TGTGCCAGCAGCCAAGACGTGGCGGGAGGGGCCTACAATGAGCAGTTCTTC	CASSQDVAGGAYNEQFF
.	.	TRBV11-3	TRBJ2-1	TGTGCCAGCAGCCCTGGAACTAGACCTATCGATGAGCAGTTCTTC	CASSPGTRPIDEQFF
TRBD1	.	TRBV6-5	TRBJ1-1	TGTGCCAGCAGCCGTTGGACAGGGGTAGTCACTGAAGCTTTCTTT	CASSRWTGVVTEAFF
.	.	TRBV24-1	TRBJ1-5	TGTGCCACCAGTGATGGCCTCAGTGAGCCCCAGCATTTT	CATSDGLSEPQHF
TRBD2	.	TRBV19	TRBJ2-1	TGTGCCAGTAGTATAGGACTAGCGGGAGGGAGCTCCTACAATGAGCAGTTCTTC	CASSIGLAGGSSYNEQFF
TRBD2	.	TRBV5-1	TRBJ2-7	TGCGCCAGCAGCCTGGGACTAGCGGGGGCCTACGAGCAGTACTTC	CASSLGLAGAYEQYF
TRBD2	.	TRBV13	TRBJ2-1	TGTGCCAGCAGCTTAGTAGCTAGCGGGAACTATGAGCAGTTCTTC	CASSLVASGNYEQFF
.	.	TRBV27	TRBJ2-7	TGTGCCAGCAGTCGGACGGACTTTTACGAGCAGTACTTC	CASSRTDFYEQYF
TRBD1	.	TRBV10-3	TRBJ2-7	TGTGCCATCAGTGAAGGGACAGGGGCCCTCTACGAGCAGTACTTC	CAISEGTGALYEQYF
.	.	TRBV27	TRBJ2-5	TGTGCCAGCAGTCTCCGACAGGCCCAAGAGACCCAGTACTTC	CASSLRQAQETQYF
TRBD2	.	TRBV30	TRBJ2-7	TGTGCCTGGAGTAAACTAGCGGGGCTCTACGAGCAGTACTTC	CAWSKLAGLYEQYF
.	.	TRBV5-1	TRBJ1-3	TGCGCCAGCAGCTCGGACACGAGCTCTGGAAACACCATATATTTT	CASSSDTSSGNTIYF
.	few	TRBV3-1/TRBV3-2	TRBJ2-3	TGTGCCAGCAGCGGAGGTTCCAGAGATACGCAGTATTTT	CASSGGSRDTQYF
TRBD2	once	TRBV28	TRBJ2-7	TGTGCCAGCAGAACTAGCGGGAGTAACTACGAGCAGTACTTC	CASRTSGSNYEQYF
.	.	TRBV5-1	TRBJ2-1	TGCGCCAGCAGCTTGGCTACGGGCTCCTACAATGAGCAGTTCTTC	CASSLATGSYNEQFF
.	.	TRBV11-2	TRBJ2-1	TGTGCCAGCAGCTTAGTAAGGGGGATCAATGAGCAGTTCTTC	CASSLVRGINEQFF
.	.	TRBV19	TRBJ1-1	TGTGCCAGTAGTGAGGACAGAGACTTAACGAACACTGAAGCTTTCTTT	CASSEDRDLTNTEAFF